This entry features one T cell receptor (beta chain) sequence. Its specificity is not known. Stem cell-like memory, regulatory, central memory and naive CD4+ cells were sorted via CD45RO/CCR7/CD25/CD127/CD95/CD27. Populations isolated by sorting all had purity greater than 95%. The whole isolated RNA underwent reverse transcription, so sequencing captured expressed TCRB transcripts. Sequenced by immunoSEQ multiplex PCR; TCRdb stores in-frame clones only, minus some. The table includes some 250,000 clones, around 26% detected once. This entry comes from a study of beta chain features in type 1 diabetes. Study-level findings and limits: Healthy donors had naive, central memory and Treg TCRB repertoires that appeared less similar than those seen among patients. When VDJ junctions were examined, type 1 diabetes patients showed fewer insertions and more deletions.

The CDR3 totals 14 residues. Trimming at V came to 7 bases and at J to 8 bases, leaving 10 bases not matched to a gene. Germline assignment: CDR1 SNHLY and CDR2 FYNNEI. This TCR was sampled from a man aged 25 to 45 in good health. Sequenced: central memory CD4+ T cells from blood. This chain connects TRBV2 to TRBJ2-1, with TRBD1 identical over 8 bases. The chain's CDR3 is CASTYTGQGDEQFF. The CDR3, as DNA: TGTGCCAGCACTTACACAGGACAGGGAGATGAGCAGTTCTTC.